The 30 T cell receptor beta chains below all came from one sample that was sequenced in a study of T cell responses to AZD1222 COVID-19 vaccine. The data were produced by immunoSEQ multiplex PCR, yet TCRdb's version contains in-frame clones alone and is incomplete. The profile shows 100,000 to 150,000 clones, 80% to 95% of them singletons. Material: peripheral blood, obtained on day 0 of MenACWY control vaccination. The receptors were sampled from an adult in good health.

This clone appeared once. The rearrangement uses TRBV6-1 and TRBJ1-2, with a weak D call TRBD1 (5 bases). Trimming cost V 3 bases and J 4 bases, with 12 bases left between them. The CDR3 runs 14 residues. Per the germline V gene, CDR1 is MNHNS and CDR2 is SASEGT. CDR3 sequence (DNA): TGTGCCAGCAGTGATGCAGGGATCGGCTATGGCTACACCTTC. It yields the protein CASSDAGIGYGYTF.

V is TRBV5-1 and J is TRBJ1-1, with 8 bases that match TRBD1. This CDR3 comprises 17 residues. Germline CDR1 SGHRS, CDR2 YFSETQ. V trimming: 4 bases; J trimming: 1 base; junction bases outside the gene matches: 12. The CDR3 protein is CASSPGTGGLANTEAFF. The CDR3, as DNA: TGCGCCAGCAGCCCAGGGACAGGTGGGCTGGCGAACACTGAAGCTTTCTTT.

The chain recombines TRBV6-2 or TRBV6-3 with TRBJ1-5; tentatively, D is TRBD1 (5 bases). Trimming took off 0 bases at V and 7 bases at J, with 13 bases between the two ends. The CDR3 consists of 15 residues. CDR1 and CDR2 from the germline V gene are MNHEY and SVGEGT. The CDR3, as DNA: TGTGCCAGCAGTTACTCGGGTCAGGGAGGGCAGCCCCAGCATTTT. As protein: CASSYSGQGGQPQHF.

The V and J genes are TRBV7-6 and TRBJ2-5; 8 nucleotides agree with TRBD2. Germline assignment: CDR1 SGHVS and CDR2 FNYEAQ. Trimming took 8 bases from V and 7 from J; bases not matched to a gene: 15. The CDR3 spans 15 residues. The CDR3 nucleotides are TGTGCCAGCCAGCCGACTAGCGCCTCGACGGGGACCCAGTACTTC. Translation: CASQPTSASTGTQYF.

This clone was seen just once. This chain links TRBV5-1 with TRBJ2-1, with 9 bases fitting TRBD2. The CDR3 has 15 residues. Germline loops: CDR1 SGHRS, CDR2 YFSETQ. With 4 bases clipped from V and 8 bases from J, the junction kept 10 bases outside the gene matches. The CDR3 loop is CASSAGGTSLHEQFF. CDR3 bases: TGCGCCAGCAGCGCTGGTGGGACTAGCCTCCATGAGCAGTTCTTC.

CDR3 DNA: TGTGCCAGCACTATCCAGGGGGGGGCGAATGAAAAACTGTTTTTT. Translated, it gives CASTIQGGANEKLFF. The V gene is TRBV2, the J gene TRBJ1-4; 7 positions match TRBD1. Germline V gene lookup returns CDR1 SNHLY and CDR2 FYNNEI. This CDR3 is 15 amino acids long. J lost 5 bases, V lost 7 bases, and 10 bases had no gene match.

The chain is built from TRBV7-9 and TRBJ1-2; weak D call: TRBD1 (5 bases). From germline, CDR1 is SEHNR and CDR2 FQNEAQ (reference sequence). The CDR3 sequence is 14 residues long. V was shortened by 5 bases and J by 0 bases, with 10 bases between the two germline ends. The CDR3 loop reads CASSPGGTNYGYTF. DNA for the CDR3: TGTGCCAGCAGCCCCGGGGGGACTAACTATGGCTACACCTTC.

V usage is TRBV5-6 and J usage is TRBJ2-2; no clear D gene. The CDR3 runs 14 residues. Germline assignment: CDR1 SGHDT and CDR2 YYEEEE. The germline V and J ends were trimmed by 1 base and 1 base, with 5 bases remaining between them. The CDR3 region has the DNA TGTGCCAGCAGCTTGTTGTTGAACACCGGGGAGCTGTTTTTT. It yields the protein CASSLLLNTGELFF.

This clone appeared a single time. V usage is TRBV19 and J usage is TRBJ2-1; 10 nucleotides match TRBD1. CDR3 length: 15 amino acids. Germline loops: CDR1 LNHDA, CDR2 SQIVND (reference sequence). Trimming removed 6 bases from V and 3 bases from J; junction bases left unmatched: 5. The CDR3 reads CASSTTGGFYNEQFF. CDR3 DNA: TGTGCCAGTAGCACGACAGGGGGCTTCTACAATGAGCAGTTCTTC.

DNA of the CDR3: TGTGCCTGGAGTGTAGGGGACAGGGGGGACGAGCAGTACTTC. Amino acid sequence: CAWSVGDRGDEQYF. This chain connects TRBV30 to TRBJ2-7, with 11 bases fitting TRBD1. The germline CDR1 and CDR2 sequences are GTSNPN and SVGIG (reference sequence). Unmatched junction bases numbered 3, after V lost 0 bases and J lost 5 bases. The CDR3 runs to 14 residues.

This chain links TRBV18 with TRBJ1-4, with D possibly TRBD1 on 6 matching bases. Germline V lookup: CDR1 KGHSH, CDR2 LQKENI. The CDR3 sequence is 13 residues long. V gave up 3 bases and J gave up 6 bases, with 8 bases separating them. DNA for the CDR3: TGTGCCAGCTCACCGGACAGTGATGAAAAACTGTTTTTT. Translated, it gives CASSPDSDEKLFF.

The CDR3 DNA sequence: TGTGCCAGCAGGACGGACAGGAGCAATGAGCAGTTCTTC. This codes for CASRTDRSNEQFF. This chain uses TRBV2 with TRBJ2-1; 7 bases map to TRBD1. V was clipped by 6 bases and J by 6 bases; unmatched bases: 5. CDR1 is SNHLY, CDR2 FYNNEI, per germline. This CDR3 has 13 residues. Full variable domain (outside the CDR3, taken from reference TRBV2 and TRBJ2-1): EPEVTQTPSHQVTQMGQEVILRCVPISNHLYFYWYRQILGQKVEFLVSFYNNEISEKSEIFDDQFSVERPDGSNFTLKIRSTKLEDSAMYFCASRTDRSNEQFFGPGTRLTVL.

The genes are TRBV28 and TRBJ1-1; D is uncertain. The CDR3 totals 12 residues. Germline CDR1 and CDR2: MDHEN and SYDVKM. V lost 8 bases and J lost 6, with 13 bases in between. The CDR3 protein is CASLTRSAEAFF. The CDR3 DNA follows: TGTGCCAGCCTAACGAGATCCGCTGAAGCTTTCTTT. The full variable domain, rest sourced from reference TRBV28 and TRBJ1-1, is DVKVTQSSRYLVKRTGEKVFLECVQDMDHENMFWYRQDPGLGLRLIYFSYDVKMKEKGDIPEGYSVSREKKERFSLILESASTNQTSMYLCASLTRSAEAFFGQGTRLTVV.

The chain joins TRBV6-5 to TRBJ1-6; D gene uncertain. Between the trimmed V and J ends, which lost 6 bases and 3 bases, there was a span of 9 bases. The CDR3 contains 14 residues. Germline CDR1 MNHEY, CDR2 SVGAGI. The CDR3 spells CASSDRDYNSPLHF. The DNA for the CDR3 is TGTGCCAGCAGCGACCGGGACTATAATTCACCCCTCCACTTT.

The chain uses TRBV18 and TRBJ1-2; 10 bases map to TRBD1. V trimming: 3 bases; J trimming: 4 bases; junction bases outside the gene matches: 14. CDR1 is KGHSH, CDR2 LQKENI, per germline. This CDR3 has 18 amino acids. The CDR3 sequence: CASSPPPSGTGVGYGYTF. The CDR3 bases are TGTGCCAGCTCACCTCCCCCCTCCGGGACAGGGGTCGGCTATGGCTACACCTTC.

The chain carries TRBV30 and TRBJ2-7, with 16 bases lining up with TRBD2. The CDR3 loop spans 17 amino acids. The trim removed 2 bases at V and 4 bases at J, leaving 8 bases unmatched. In germline, CDR1 is GTSNPN, CDR2 SVGIG (reference sequence). The CDR3 sequence is CAWSLPGLAGGSYEQYF. The CDR3 DNA follows: TGTGCCTGGAGTCTGCCGGGACTAGCGGGAGGGTCGTACGAGCAGTACTTC.

This clone has just one count. The chain couples TRBV5-6 to TRBJ2-7; the match to TRBD1 covers 7 bases. The CDR3 sequence is 16 residues long. Germline lookup yields CDR1 SGHDT and CDR2 YYEEEE. V lost 3 bases to trimming and J lost 5 bases; unmatched junction nucleotides: 14. The CDR3 DNA follows: TGTGCCAGCAGCTGGGAACCCCTACAGGGGACCGACGAGCAGTACTTC. Protein sequence: CASSWEPLQGTDEQYF.

The chain uses TRBV28 and TRBJ1-3, with a possible D match to TRBD1 (5 bases). V lost 4 bases and J 2 bases, leaving 12 bases between the germline ends. Germline lookup yields CDR1 MDHEN and CDR2 SYDVKM. The CDR3 sequence is 15 residues long. The CDR3 DNA reads TGTGCCAGCAGTTGGGGCGAAATAGCTGGAAACACCATATATTTT. Encoded protein: CASSWGEIAGNTIYF.

The gene calls are TRBV2 and TRBJ2-7; TRBD1 matches 8 bases. The CDR3 has 13 residues. The J segment lost 6 bases and the V segment lost 5 bases, leaving 6 bases of the junction unmatched. The V gene's germline CDR1 is SNHLY and CDR2 FYNNEI. The CDR3 sequence: CASSRTGPSEQYV. CDR3 in DNA: TGTGCCAGCAGTAGGACAGGGCCCTCCGAGCAGTACGTC.

J is TRBJ1-6 and V is TRBV14; TRBD1 matches at 7 bases. Per germline, CDR1 SGHDN and CDR2 FVKESK. V shed 4 bases and J 10 bases; nucleotides not matched to a gene: 7. CDR3 length: 14 amino acids. CDR3 DNA: TGTGCCAGCAGCCGCGGACAGGTTATCTCACCCCTCCACTTT. This sequence encodes CASSRGQVISPLHF.

The genes are TRBV5-6 and TRBJ1-1, with TRBD1 matching over 8 bases. The CDR3 runs to 11 residues. V gave up 4 bases and J gave up 8 bases; unmatched junction bases: 1. The germline CDR1 and CDR2 sequences are SGHDT and YYEEEE. The CDR3, as DNA: TGTGCCAGCAGCCGGGACAGGGAAGCTTTCTTT. Translating it yields CASSRDREAFF.

The chain recombines TRBV11-1 with TRBJ2-5; D is unclear. The V end was cut by 0 bases, the J end by 0 bases, with 17 bases between. CDR1 SGHAT and CDR2 FQDESV come from the germline V gene (reference sequence). The CDR3 extends over 18 amino acids. The CDR3 DNA follows: TGTGCCAGCAGCTTAGCGCGGTTATCAACGAGGAACCAAGAGACCCAGTACTTC. Translation: CASSLARLSTRNQETQYF.

About this clone itself: Mismatch with germline at one junction end may stem from a read error. The rearrangement joins TRBV10-2 to TRBJ1-2; the D is unclear. Germline V gene data show CDR1 as WSHSY and CDR2 as SAAADI. The CDR3 is 11 amino acids. CDR3 protein: CASSGAGYTDF. For the CDR3, the DNA is TGCGCCAGCAGTGGGGCGGGGTACACGGACTTC.

The V gene is TRBV7-7, the J gene TRBJ2-2; possibly TRBD2 for D (6 bases). Trimming pared 3 bases from V and 4 bases from J, leaving 6 bases between. This CDR3 is 13 amino acids long. CDR1 and CDR2 (germline): SSHAT, FNYEAQ (reference sequence). The CDR3 sequence is CASSLGGTGELFF. DNA of the CDR3: TGTGCCAGCAGCTTGGGGGGCACCGGGGAGCTGTTTTTT.

As to this clone: Other DNA sequences in this sample translate to the same CDR3. The rearrangement links TRBV5-6 to TRBJ1-1; the D is unclear. This CDR3 region has 12 residues. Germline loops: CDR1 SGHDT, CDR2 YYEEEE. V lost 2 bases, J lost 5 bases, and 7 bases lay in between. The CDR3 sequence: CASSFLGTEAFF. The CDR3 DNA is TGTGCCAGCAGCTTCCTAGGTACTGAAGCTTTCTTT.

The chain combines TRBV28 with TRBJ1-3; possible D gene TRBD1, 6 bases. Deletions cut 5 bases from V and 0 bases from J, with 11 bases between. The length of the CDR3 is 15 residues. In germline, CDR1 is MDHEN, CDR2 SYDVKM. The CDR3 loop reads CASSGDTFSGNTIYF. The CDR3 DNA is TGTGCCAGCAGTGGGGACACCTTCTCTGGAAACACCATATATTTT.

The chain links TRBV27 to TRBJ2-1; perhaps TRBD2 as D (6 bases). Germline CDR1 and CDR2: MNHEY and SMNVEV (reference sequence). The CDR3 totals 13 residues. V lost 6 bases and J 1 base, leaving 7 bases between the germline ends. DNA for the CDR3: TGTGCCAGCAGGGAGGGATCCTACAATGAGCAGTTCTTC. Translation: CASREGSYNEQFF.

This clone came up once. The V gene is TRBV7-9, the J gene TRBJ1-6, with D uncertain. The length of the CDR3 is 14 residues. Deletions cut 4 bases from V and 8 bases from J, with 12 bases between. Germline-derived CDR1 and CDR2 are SEHNR and FQNEAQ (reference sequence). The DNA for the CDR3 is TGTGCCAGCAGCTCCGGGCAGGCTTATTCACCCCTCCACTTT. Translating gives CASSSGQAYSPLHF.

The chain combines TRBV2 with TRBJ2-7; D is undetermined. V was clipped by 6 bases and J by 0 bases, with 18 bases between them. The CDR3 is 16 residues long. Germline CDR1 reads SNHLY; CDR2 reads FYNNEI. The CDR3 nucleotides are TGTGCCAGCAGCCTACCGGCAGACTTTAGCTCCTACGAGCAGTACTTC. Protein sequence: CASSLPADFSSYEQYF.

The chain has TRBV5-4 and TRBJ1-4; D gene unclear. V shed 0 bases and J shed 0 bases, with 3 bases lying between them. CDR1 and CDR2 (germline): SGHNT, YYREEE (reference sequence). CDR3 length: 14 amino acids. CDR3 in amino acids: CASSLAATNEKLFF. CDR3 in DNA: TGTGCCAGCAGCTTGGCGGCAACTAATGAAAAACTGTTTTTT.